This TCR beta chain appears in the sequencing data of a study of blood T cell repertoires in COVID-19. On the study more broadly: T cells, B-cell-depleted T cells, or PBMCs supplied cDNA or gDNA.

Enrolled during active infection, Seattle patients were then followed longitudinally. The CDR3 consists of 15 residues. V was cut by 5 bases and J by 0 bases, with 11 bases left in between. Germline loops: CDR1 SEHNR, CDR2 FQNEAQ (reference sequence). Study processing details: For nucleated cells, counts were estimated from reference gene primer amplification. Assay used: immunoSEQ multiplex PCR; TCRdb lists only in-frame clones, some missing. That table supplies the V and J calls and clone size; D and trimming were determined from the DNA. The profile covers about 170,000 clones, with approximately 91% appearing a single time and roughly 5% taken by the ten largest.

The sample was peripheral blood. The receptor was derived from a man aged 18 to 29 with COVID-19, enrolled during active disease. This chain links TRBV7-9 with TRBJ1-5; D gene uncertain. CDR3 protein: CASSGSFPSNQPQHF. CDR3 sequence (DNA): TGTGCCAGCAGCGGGAGTTTTCCTAGCAATCAGCCCCAGCATTTT. Full variable domain (rest looked up from reference TRBV7-9 and TRBJ1-5): DTGVSQNPRHKITKRGQNVTFRCDPISEHNRLYWYRQTLGQGPEFLTYFQNEAQLEKSRLLSDRFSAERPKGSFSTLEIQRTEQGDSAMYLCASSGSFPSNQPQHFGDGTRLSIL.